This record looks at one T cell receptor (beta chain) sequence and its context. Its target is unknown. TRB rearrangements spanning V, D and J were amplified using mixed TRB-A/B primers. One entry per CDR3 protein, called by TCRdb with MiXCR from the multiplex PCR reads. This repertoire shows under 6,500 distinct CDR3 sequences, roughly 29% found once; its top ten account for roughly 3.9%. This sample was included in a study of T cell repertoires in aging, cancer and after chemotherapy. Notes on the study in general: Immunological memory after chemotherapy cannot be judged from the repertoire data. Compared with age-matched healthy donors, untreated hematological or solid cancer patients showed higher blood TCR clonality. Loss of evenness, beyond lost richness, contributed to age-related TCR diversity decline in cancer patients. Median generation probability rose over the chemotherapy interval in each cancer cohort, suggesting rebound thymic output.

Peripheral blood genomic DNA, not sorted cells or RNA, was the template. Specimen: blood. The TCR comes from a human donor in good health.

The CDR3 loop reads CASSLSGRPPNEQFF. CDR3 bases: TGCGCCAGCAGCCTTAGCGGGAGGCCGCCCAATGAGCAGTTCTTC. The rearrangement uses TRBV4-1 and TRBJ2-1, with TRBD2 matching over 10 bases. The J segment lost 6 bases and the V segment lost 4 bases, leaving 6 bases of the junction unmatched. This CDR3 contains 15 residues. The V gene's germline CDR1 is MGHRA and CDR2 YSYEKL.